The 19 T cell receptor beta chains in this list originate from one sample, sequenced in a study of cytomegalovirus exposure and HLA in healthy donors. The PCR ran on 60 Vbeta and 13 Jbeta primers. Clones were read by immunoSEQ multiplex PCR, and TCRdb kept only the in-frame ones, dropping some. The sample comprises 120,000 or so clones, 77% of which are singletons, and roughly 6% rests with the top ten. Source material: PBMCs. The receptors derive from a man younger than 30 in good health and CMV-seropositive.

The J gene is TRBJ2-3, the V gene TRBV9; the D gene is possibly TRBD1 (5 bases). V dropped 0 bases and J dropped 3 bases, with 8 bases sitting between them. Per germline, CDR1 SGDLS and CDR2 YYNGEE. The CDR3 extends over 14 amino acids. This CDR3 reads CASSVAQVTDTQYF. The CDR3 region has the DNA TGTGCCAGCAGCGTAGCACAGGTTACAGATACGCAGTATTTT.

The V gene is TRBV7-9, the J gene TRBJ2-3; 9 bases map to TRBD2. J lost 8 bases, V lost 1 base, and 4 bases had no gene match. Germline assignment: CDR1 SEHNR and CDR2 FQNEAQ (reference sequence). This CDR3 is 14 amino acids long. Written as DNA, the CDR3 is TGTGCCAGCAGCTTAGTAGCGGGAGTGCGTACGCAGTATTTT. Its translation is CASSLVAGVRTQYF.

This clone occurred once. The chain couples TRBV6-5 to TRBJ1-2; TRBD1 agrees at 9 bases. V shed 5 bases and J 7 bases; nucleotides not matched to a gene: 5. The germline gives CDR1 MNHEY, CDR2 SVGAGI. This CDR3 is 13 amino acids long. The chain's CDR3 is CASSAGTGSGYTF. The CDR3 bases are TGTGCCAGCAGTGCCGGGACAGGGAGTGGCTACACCTTC.

The chain has TRBV6-6 and TRBJ2-7; D might be TRBD2 (6 bases). Deletions cut 1 base from V and 4 bases from J, with 14 bases between. Germline lookup yields CDR1 MNHNY and CDR2 SVGAGI (reference sequence). There are 15 residues in the CDR3. CDR3 residues: CASSYLGGVGYEQYF. CDR3 sequence (DNA): TGTGCCAGCAGTTACTTGGGGGGAGTGGGATACGAGCAGTACTTC.

The chain uses TRBV19 and TRBJ2-2, with a weak D call TRBD1 (5 bases). Germline V lookup: CDR1 LNHDA, CDR2 SQIVND (reference sequence). The CDR3 totals 15 residues. Trimming shortened V by 4 bases and J by 8 bases, and 17 bases separated the two germline ends. The CDR3: CASSTTLGVSGELFF. The CDR3 region has the DNA TGTGCCAGTAGTACGACCTTAGGGGTATCTGGGGAGCTGTTTTTT.

The chain couples TRBV6-1 to TRBJ1-3, with D unresolved. V was shortened by 1 base and J by 0 bases, with 16 bases between the two germline ends. The CDR3 runs to 18 residues. Germline lookup yields CDR1 MNHNS and CDR2 SASEGT. CDR3 loop: CASSEDGSGRSSGNTIYF. Written as DNA, the CDR3 is TGTGCCAGCAGTGAAGATGGTTCTGGGCGTAGCTCTGGAAACACCATATATTTT.

The chain has TRBV6-5 and TRBJ2-1, with a weak D call TRBD2 (7 bases). The CDR3 is 15 amino acids. The germline V gene encodes CDR1 MNHEY and CDR2 SVGAGI. Trimming took 5 bases from V and 8 from J, leaving 19 bases between them. CDR3 DNA: TGTGCCAGCAGTAAAAGGGGGGGCGGGTTGGATGAGCAGTTCTTC. It codes for CASSKRGGGLDEQFF.

This sequence joins TRBV11-1 and TRBJ2-7; 15 bases are shared with TRBD2. The CDR3 consists of 16 residues. With 7 bases clipped from V and 4 bases from J, the junction kept 8 bases outside the gene matches. Germline assignment: CDR1 SGHAT and CDR2 FQDESV (reference sequence). In nucleotides, the CDR3 is TGTGCCAGCACCGGACTAGCGGGAGGGCCTTGGTACGAGCAGTACTTC. Amino acids: CASTGLAGGPWYEQYF.

The CDR3 loop is CASSLSLQGSEQYF. CDR3 DNA: TGTGCCAGCAGTTTAAGCCTACAGGGGAGCGAGCAGTACTTC. The chain combines TRBV28 with TRBJ2-7, with 7 bases matching TRBD1. V lost 2 bases, J lost 6 bases, and 7 bases stayed unmatched. The CDR3 spans 14 residues. The germline V gene encodes CDR1 MDHEN and CDR2 SYDVKM.

The V and J genes are TRBV5-8 and TRBJ2-2; 9 bases are a match to TRBD2. The germline V gene encodes CDR1 SGHTS and CDR2 YDEGEE. After removal of 4 bases from V and 0 bases from J, the junction contained 4 bases not matched to a gene. CDR3 size: 16 residues. CDR3 in DNA: TGTGCCAGCAGCGCTAGGACTAGCGCGAACACCGGGGAGCTGTTTTTT. Translating it yields CASSARTSANTGELFF.

Here the CDR3 reads CAWSPGYYEQYF. The CDR3 nucleotides are TGTGCCTGGAGTCCAGGATACTACGAGCAGTACTTC. The J gene is TRBJ2-7, the V gene TRBV30; D unresolved. Trimming cost V 2 bases and J 3 bases, with 8 bases left between them. The CDR3 extends over 12 amino acids. Per germline, CDR1 GTSNPN and CDR2 SVGIG (reference sequence).

The chain links TRBV7-6 to TRBJ1-5; TRBD1 is a possible D gene (5 bases). The ends were cut back, 3 bases at V and 6 bases at J, with 9 bases in the middle. Germline V CDR1 and CDR2: SGHVS, FNYEAQ. The CDR3 is 13 residues long. In nucleotides, the CDR3 is TGTGCCAGCAGCTTTGGGGGGGGTCAGCCCCAGCATTTT. The encoded protein is CASSFGGGQPQHF.

J is TRBJ1-3 and V is TRBV6-5; weak D call: TRBD1 (6 bases). This CDR3 region has 14 residues. Per the germline V gene, CDR1 is MNHEY and CDR2 is SVGAGI. V gave up 6 bases and J gave up 1 base, with 10 bases separating them. The CDR3 region is CASSRDTSGNTIYF. In DNA, the CDR3 is TGTGCCAGCAGCCGGGACACGTCTGGAAACACCATATATTTT.

This sequence joins TRBV10-1 and TRBJ2-2, with 9 nucleotides matching TRBD2. CDR3 length: 17 residues. Germline CDR1 WNHNN, CDR2 SYGVQD (reference sequence). Trimming cost V 3 bases and J 1 base; bases outside gene matches: 6. CDR3 residues: CASSEAGGLQNTGELFF. In DNA form, the CDR3 reads TGCGCCAGCAGTGAAGCGGGGGGACTACAGAACACCGGGGAGCTGTTTTTT.

The chain joins TRBV19 to TRBJ2-7; TRBD2 matches at 8 bases. The CDR3 loop spans 18 amino acids. The J segment lost 3 bases and the V segment lost 2 bases, leaving 15 bases of the junction unmatched. Germline loops: CDR1 LNHDA, CDR2 SQIVND (reference sequence). CDR3 residues: CASSIRGSGASPLYEQYF. CDR3 nucleotide sequence: TGTGCCAGTAGTATAAGAGGTAGCGGGGCGTCCCCTCTCTACGAGCAGTACTTC.

V usage is TRBV5-1 and J usage is TRBJ1-5, with D perhaps TRBD1 (5 bases). V dropped 4 bases and J dropped 6 bases, with 20 bases sitting between them. The CDR3 runs to 16 residues. Germline-derived CDR1 and CDR2 are SGHRS and YFSETQ. CDR3 coding DNA: TGCGCCAGCAGCCCAGGCTGGGGGGAGAGGAGTCAGCCCCAGCATTTT. Its protein is CASSPGWGERSQPQHF.

The chain recombines TRBV6-6 with TRBJ2-3; no reliable D call. The CDR3 is made up of 14 amino acids. The V gene lost 0 bases and the J gene lost 2 bases, with 6 bases spanning the gap. Per germline, CDR1 MNHNY and CDR2 SVGAGI (reference sequence). The CDR3 nucleotides are TGTGCCAGCAGTTACTCGAGAGCCACAGATACGCAGTATTTT. Its protein is CASSYSRATDTQYF.

The chain uses TRBV18 and TRBJ1-2; D gene unclear. With 5 bases removed from V and 1 base from J, the gap between germline ends came to 8 bases. Per germline, CDR1 KGHSH and CDR2 LQKENI. The CDR3 spans 13 residues. CDR3 coding DNA: TGTGCCAGCTCAGCGGGGTATAACTATGGCTACACCTTC. Protein: CASSAGYNYGYTF.

This clone was found a few times. This chain joins TRBV18 and TRBJ1-2; D is possibly TRBD1 (5 bases). The CDR3 runs 16 residues. Trimming removed 5 bases from V and 4 bases from J, with 20 bases in between. Germline CDR1 reads KGHSH; CDR2 reads LQKENI. CDR3 loop: CASSSIQGSGSYGYTF. In DNA form, the CDR3 reads TGTGCCAGCTCATCGATTCAGGGCTCCGGATCCTATGGCTACACCTTC.